The clone carrying this T cell receptor beta chain was seen only a few times. Its antigen is not identified. The data belong to a study of T cell repertoires in cytomegalovirus infection. Across the study: Epitope selection comprised recently identified HLA-C-restricted CMV epitopes and well-studied HLA-B-restricted CMV epitopes. It can be stated that public TCR beta signatures indicated CMV infection as well as a matching HLA type.

CDR3 length: 17 residues. Germline V lookup: CDR1 MNHNY, CDR2 SVGAGI (reference sequence). V lost 2 bases to trimming and J lost 10 bases, with 21 bases between them. TCRdb independently ran MiXCR on the reads; one entry per CDR3 protein. In the table there are about 830,000 distinct CDR3 sequences, approximately 32% of which are singletons. Notes on the study in general: Using cumulative public TCR beta family frequency, the authors identified those who carried CMV together with the relevant HLA. HLA-C-restricted CMV clonotypes gave the most frequent clonotype in two of eight donors.

V is TRBV6-6 and J is TRBJ1-6; D might be TRBD1 (5 bases). The sample in question was cultured CD8+ T cells from PBMCs, obtained from culture after CMV antigen stimulation. The clonotype comes from a human donor in good health (CMV status not recorded). Some clones in this sample may be carry-over from other donors' samples. The CDR3 nucleotides read TGTGCCAGCAGTTACGCAACCCCGGGACTCGAAGGGTCACCCCTCCACTTT. Translating it yields CASSYATPGLEGSPLHF.